This TCR beta chain was obtained from a study of OX40 agonist ivuxolimab in advanced cancers. Study background: Treatment received earlier with anti-PD-1, anti-PD-L1 or anti-CTLA-4 agents was allowed, and less than 45% had some.

Study findings and constraints: Partial responders at 0.1-3.0 mg/kg showed near-lowest clonal expansion. The expanded peripheral T cells' antigen specificity was not determined.

TCRdb's table, derived via immunoSEQ multiplex PCR, lists solely in-frame clones and lacks some. The sample yields about 3,400 clones, 65% to 85% seen once. Germline CDR1 is GTSNPN and CDR2 is SVGIG (reference sequence). This CDR3 has 17 amino acids. V was pared by 3 bases and J by 2 bases, with 15 bases of the junction left unmatched. Patients with autoimmune history or systemic immunosuppression were excluded. Note on this clone: Antigen specificity is unknown.

This TCR came from an adult with an advanced solid tumor such as melanoma, head and neck, liver or kidney cancer. Specimen: CD4+ or CD8+ T cells sorted from blood, collected in a trial of the OX40 agonist ivuxolimab. The rearrangement uses TRBV30 and TRBJ2-5; 7 bases line up with TRBD1. In DNA form, the CDR3 reads TGTGCCTGGAGCCAATTCCCCTTGGACAGGCGACAAGAGACCCAGTACTTC. Protein sequence: CAWSQFPLDRRQETQYF. The variable domain in full, with the rest retrieved from reference TRBV30 and TRBJ2-5, is SQTIHQWPATLVQPVGSPLSLECTVEGTSNPNLYWYRQAAGRGLQLLFYSVGIGQISSEVPQNLSASRPQDRQFILSSKKLLLSDSGFYLCAWSQFPLDRRQETQYFGPGTRLLVL.